Shown below are 25 T cell receptor beta chains from a single sample sequenced in a study of blood T cell repertoires in COVID-19. Assay used: immunoSEQ multiplex PCR; TCRdb lists only in-frame clones, some missing. The sample consists of roughly 64,000 clones, 65% to 90% of them appearing once. Sequencing was performed on peripheral blood. These TCRs come from a man aged 35-49 years with acute or convalescent COVID-19.

The V call is TRBV11-1, the J call TRBJ2-3; the D gene is possibly TRBD1 (6 bases). This CDR3 region has 15 residues. CDR1 is SGHAT, CDR2 FQDESV, per germline (reference sequence). Trimming left V 5 bases short and J 8 bases short, with 20 bases between. The DNA of the CDR3 is TGTGCCAGCAGCGGCGGCGCCATTGTACAGGGTACGCAGTATTTT. It codes for CASSGGAIVQGTQYF.

This chain links TRBV4-1 with TRBJ2-7, with 10 bases fitting TRBD2. V lost 2 bases and J lost 4; bases outside the gene matches: 2. Germline V lookup: CDR1 MGHRA, CDR2 YSYEKL. This CDR3 contains 14 residues. The CDR3: CASSQRAGGYEQYF. CDR3 bases: TGCGCCAGCAGCCAACGAGCGGGGGGGTACGAGCAGTACTTC.

The chain joins TRBV6-5 to TRBJ1-2; 7 nucleotides match TRBD1. Germline values: CDR1 MNHEY, CDR2 SVGAGI. V lost 5 bases to trimming and J lost 2 bases; unmatched junction nucleotides: 5. The CDR3 is made up of 14 amino acids. The CDR3 sequence: CASSRRGPNYGYTF. For the CDR3, the DNA is TGTGCCAGCAGTCGAAGGGGGCCGAACTATGGCTACACCTTC.

The table lists this clone with a count of one. This chain connects TRBV10-1 to TRBJ2-3, with D tentatively TRBD2 (5 bases). CDR1 WNHNN and CDR2 SYGVQD come from the germline V gene (reference sequence). The V gene lost 4 bases and the J gene lost 2 bases, with 10 bases spanning the gap. The CDR3 consists of 14 residues. CDR3: CASSGSGTTDTQYF. The DNA for the CDR3 is TGCGCCAGCAGTGGAAGCGGAACCACAGATACGCAGTATTTT.

The chain carries TRBV9 and TRBJ1-2, with TRBD1 matching over 7 bases. The germline gives CDR1 SGDLS, CDR2 YYNGEE. Trimming at V came to 2 bases and at J to 8 bases, leaving 15 bases not matched to a gene. This CDR3 spans 16 amino acids. The CDR3 spells CASSVRPGGQGEGYTF. In DNA, the CDR3 is TGTGCCAGCAGCGTGCGCCCAGGGGGGCAGGGTGAGGGCTACACCTTC. The variable domain in full, completed from reference TRBV9 and TRBJ1-2, reads DSGVTQTPKHLITATGQRVTLRCSPRSGDLSVYWYQQSLDQGLQFLIQYYNGEERAKGNILERFSAQQFPDLHSELNLSSLELGDSALYFCASSVRPGGQGEGYTFGSGTRLTVV.

V and J are TRBV9 and TRBJ1-4; D might be TRBD1 (5 bases). The V gene lost 4 bases and the J gene lost 4 bases, with 14 bases spanning the gap. CDR3 size: 15 residues. CDR1 is SGDLS, CDR2 YYNGEE, per germline. CDR3 DNA sequence: TGTGCCAGCAGCTTGACAACAGGCATTAATGAAAAACTGTTTTTT. Translation gives CASSLTTGINEKLFF.

The rearrangement uses TRBV30 and TRBJ2-3; D perhaps matches TRBD2 (5 bases). With 0 bases removed from V and 6 bases from J, the gap between germline ends came to 16 bases. The CDR3 spans 15 residues. Germline CDR1 is GTSNPN and CDR2 is SVGIG (reference sequence). CDR3 sequence reads: CAWSVYSTGGDTQYF. CDR3 in DNA: TGTGCCTGGAGTGTATATAGTACGGGCGGGGATACGCAGTATTTT.

V usage is TRBV6-6 and J usage is TRBJ1-2, with a possible D match to TRBD1 (6 bases). V was cut by 7 bases and J by 8 bases, with 20 bases left in between. This CDR3 is built from 14 residues. Germline V CDR1 and CDR2: MNHNY, SVGAGI (reference sequence). CDR3 in amino acids: CASTILGGLGGYTF. CDR3 bases: TGTGCCAGCACCATACTCGGGGGGCTAGGGGGCTACACCTTC.

A word on this clone: The same CDR3 can be traced to other DNA sequences in this sample. The chain joins TRBV2 to TRBJ1-5; 7 bases map to TRBD1. The germline CDR1 and CDR2 sequences are SNHLY and FYNNEI. V lost 8 bases and J lost 5; bases outside the gene matches: 6. The CDR3 is made up of 13 amino acids. CDR3: CASSRDRDQPQHF. The CDR3 DNA is TGTGCCAGCTCACGCGACAGGGATCAGCCCCAGCATTTT.

The chain combines TRBV9 with TRBJ1-3; weak D call: TRBD1 (6 bases). Germline CDR1 is SGDLS and CDR2 is YYNGEE. Trimming shortened V by 0 bases and J by 8 bases, and 12 bases separated the two germline ends. The CDR3 covers 14 residues. The CDR3 is CASSVAQGLDTIYF. The CDR3 DNA reads as TGTGCCAGCAGCGTAGCCCAGGGGTTAGACACCATATATTTT.

V and J are TRBV5-6 and TRBJ2-3; 7 bases align to TRBD2. The CDR3 covers 15 residues. Germline CDR1 reads SGHDT; CDR2 reads YYEEEE. V was clipped by 3 bases and J by 2 bases; unmatched bases: 6. CDR3 coding DNA: TGTGCCAGCAGCTCGGGGGGACGGGCCACAGATACGCAGTATTTT. This translates into CASSSGGRATDTQYF.

J is TRBJ2-7 and V is TRBV9; no reliable D call. V shed 0 bases and J shed 1 base, with 5 bases lying between them. Germline V lookup: CDR1 SGDLS, CDR2 YYNGEE. The CDR3 covers 13 residues. CDR3 sequence (DNA): TGTGCCAGCAGCGTAGGACTGTCCTACGAGCAGTACTTC. Encoded protein: CASSVGLSYEQYF.

The V gene is TRBV5-1, the J gene TRBJ2-1; 13 nucleotides align to TRBD2. The germline V gene has CDR1 SGHRS and CDR2 YFSETQ. Losses at the gene ends were 4 bases for V and 5 bases for J; bases not matched to a gene: 6. This CDR3 has 16 residues. This chain's CDR3 is CASSTGLAGANNEQFF. The CDR3 nucleotides are TGCGCCAGCAGCACTGGACTAGCGGGGGCAAACAATGAGCAGTTCTTC.

This chain uses TRBV2 with TRBJ1-5; D might be TRBD1 (5 bases). With 5 bases removed from V and 5 bases from J, the gap between germline ends came to 7 bases. Germline V lookup: CDR1 SNHLY, CDR2 FYNNEI. The CDR3 sequence is 12 residues long. The CDR3 DNA reads as TGTGCCAGCAGTTTGACAGATCAGCCCCAGCATTTT. Its protein product is CASSLTDQPQHF.

The V call is TRBV11-2, the J call TRBJ1-4, with 8 bases lining up with TRBD1. CDR3 length: 14 amino acids. CDR1 is SGHAT, CDR2 FQNNGV, per germline. With V trimmed by 1 base and J by 5 bases, 0 bases remained unmatched. The CDR3 bases are TGTGCCAGCAGCTTAGGGACAGGGAATGAAAAACTGTTTTTT. This sequence encodes CASSLGTGNEKLFF. The full variable domain, rest sourced from reference TRBV11-2 and TRBJ1-4, is EAGVAQSPRYKIIEKRQSVAFWCNPISGHATLYWYQQILGQGPKLLIQFQNNGVVDDSQLPKDRFSAERLKGVDSTLKIQPAKLEDSAVYLCASSLGTGNEKLFFGSGTQLSVL.

The table lists this clone with a count of one. The chain carries TRBV4-1 and TRBJ1-5; D call uncertain. Deletions cut 0 bases from V and 7 bases from J, with 7 bases between. Looked up from germline, CDR1 is MGHRA and CDR2 is YSYEKL. The length of the CDR3 is 13 residues. CDR3 loop: CASSQDNTQPQHF. Written as DNA, the CDR3 is TGCGCCAGCAGCCAAGACAACACACAGCCCCAGCATTTT.

The V call is TRBV2, the J call TRBJ1-4; D gene unclear. CDR3 length: 11 residues. Trimming took 6 bases from V and 11 from J, leaving 10 bases between them. Germline CDR1 reads SNHLY; CDR2 reads FYNNEI. The CDR3 DNA is TGTGCCAGCAGCGCTCCCGGGAAACTGTTTTTT. Its protein product is CASSAPGKLFF.

The V and J genes are TRBV5-5 and TRBJ2-5, with 9 positions matching TRBD1. The trim removed 4 bases at V and 2 bases at J, leaving 9 bases unmatched. This CDR3 region has 16 residues. Germline V gives CDR1 SGHKS, CDR2 YYEKEE (reference sequence). CDR3 sequence: CASSRVGQGSQETQYF. The CDR3 bases are TGTGCCAGCAGCCGGGTGGGACAGGGTTCTCAAGAGACCCAGTACTTC.

The rearrangement links TRBV27 to TRBJ2-7; 11 nucleotides align to TRBD2. Germline V gives CDR1 MNHEY, CDR2 SMNVEV (reference sequence). Unmatched junction bases numbered 12, after V lost 5 bases and J lost 0 bases. This CDR3 contains 18 residues. The DNA for the CDR3 is TGTGCCAGCAGTCGTTATAGCGGGGGGGCCCCTAGCTCCTACGAGCAGTACTTC. Protein product: CASSRYSGGAPSSYEQYF.

Only one count was recorded for this clone. The chain carries TRBV24-1 and TRBJ1-2, with D unresolved. Trimming cost V 4 bases and J 7 bases, with 12 bases left between them. Germline lookup yields CDR1 KGHDR and CDR2 SFDVKD. The CDR3 runs 13 residues. The CDR3 sequence is CATSDSTRAGYTF. As DNA, the CDR3 is TGTGCCACCAGTGACTCGACTAGGGCTGGCTACACCTTC.

The sample holds one count of this clone. The chain uses TRBV4-1 and TRBJ2-3, with D maybe TRBD1 (7 bases). V lost 4 bases and J lost 4, with 21 bases in between. Germline CDR1 MGHRA, CDR2 YSYEKL. This CDR3 has 17 amino acids. CDR3 nucleotide sequence: TGCGCCAGCAGCCCTCCCTTAAGGCCCAGGGGGGCAGATACGCAGTATTTT. Its protein product is CASSPPLRPRGADTQYF.

The J gene is TRBJ2-1, the V gene TRBV5-1, with no clear D. The germline V gene encodes CDR1 SGHRS and CDR2 YFSETQ. The CDR3 has 13 residues. V lost 1 base, J lost 5 bases, and 7 bases lay in between. The CDR3 DNA reads as TGCGCCAGCAGCTTGAACAGCAACAATGAGCAGTTCTTC. Protein: CASSLNSNNEQFF.

The gene calls are TRBV5-1 and TRBJ2-2, with TRBD2 matching 7 bases. From germline, CDR1 is SGHRS and CDR2 YFSETQ. V trimming: 5 bases; J trimming: 4 bases; junction bases outside the gene matches: 8. The CDR3 length is 15 residues. CDR3 nucleotide sequence: TGCGCCAGCAGGGGCAGCGGGGAGATCACCGGGGAGCTGTTTTTT. It specifies CASRGSGEITGELFF.

CDR3 protein: CASSLGTEKNQPQHF. CDR3 nucleotides: TGTGCCAGCAGCCTCGGGACAGAGAAAAATCAGCCCCAGCATTTT. V and J are TRBV6-6 and TRBJ1-5; 7 positions match TRBD1. Trimming cost V 6 bases and J 4 bases; bases outside gene matches: 9. Looked up from germline, CDR1 is MNHNY and CDR2 is SVGAGI (reference sequence). The CDR3 extends over 15 amino acids.

The chain couples TRBV5-5 to TRBJ2-7; D not certain. The germline V gene encodes CDR1 SGHKS and CDR2 YYEKEE (reference sequence). The V end lost 1 base, the J end lost 2 bases, and 4 bases lay between the germline ends. The CDR3 consists of 12 residues. CDR3 in amino acids: CASSLYTYEQYF. The CDR3 DNA reads as TGTGCCAGCAGCTTGTACACCTACGAGCAGTACTTC. Variable domain in full (rest from reference TRBV5-5 and TRBJ2-7): DAGVTQSPTHLIKTRGQQVTLRCSPISGHKSVSWYQQVLGQGPQFIFQYYEKEERGRGNFPDRFSARQFPNYSSELNVNALLLGDSALYLCASSLYTYEQYFGPGTRLTVT.